This T cell receptor (beta chain) is from a study of T cell responses to AZD1222 COVID-19 vaccine. The CDR3 is made up of 17 amino acids. V was pared by 1 base and J by 4 bases, with 17 bases between. CDR1 is MGHRA and CDR2 is YSYEKL in the germline V gene. Using immunoSEQ multiplex PCR, the repertoire was profiled, and TCRdb retains in-frame clones only, with some absent. Found here are about 120,000 clones, roughly 92% of them singletons; the top ten hold around 1.8%. The sequenced sample was peripheral blood, obtained on day 0 of AZD1222 vaccination. The chain carries TRBV4-1 and TRBJ1-5, with D possibly matching TRBD1 (6 bases). The receptor was derived from an adult in good health. The CDR3 bases are TGCGCCAGCAGCCAAGTTGCAGGGGAGGTAGGGAATCAGCCCCAGCATTTT. Protein sequence: CASSQVAGEVGNQPQHF.